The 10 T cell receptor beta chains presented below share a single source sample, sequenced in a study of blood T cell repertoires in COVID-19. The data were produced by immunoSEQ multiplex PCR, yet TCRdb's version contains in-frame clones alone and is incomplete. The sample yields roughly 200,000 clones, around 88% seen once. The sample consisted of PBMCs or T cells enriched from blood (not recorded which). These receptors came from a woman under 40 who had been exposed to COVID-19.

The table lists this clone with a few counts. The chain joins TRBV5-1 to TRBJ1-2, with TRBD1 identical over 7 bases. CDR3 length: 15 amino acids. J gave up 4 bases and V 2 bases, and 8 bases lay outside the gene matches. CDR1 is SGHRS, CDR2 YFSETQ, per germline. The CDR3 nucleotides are TGCGCCAGCAGCTTCCAGGGGGGCTCTGGCTATGGCTACACCTTC. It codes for CASSFQGGSGYGYTF. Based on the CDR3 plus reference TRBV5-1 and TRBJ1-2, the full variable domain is KAGVTQTPRYLIKTRGQQVTLSCSPISGHRSVSWYQQTPGQGLQFLFEYFSETQRNKGNFPGRFSGRQFSNSRSEMNVSTLELGDSALYLCASSFQGGSGYGYTFGSGTRLTVV.

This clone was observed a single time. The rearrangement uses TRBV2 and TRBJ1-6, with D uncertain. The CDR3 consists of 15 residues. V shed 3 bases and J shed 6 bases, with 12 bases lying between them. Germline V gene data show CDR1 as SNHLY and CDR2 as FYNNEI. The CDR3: CASSDVHPGNSPLHF. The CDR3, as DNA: TGTGCCAGCAGTGATGTTCACCCGGGTAATTCACCCCTCCACTTT. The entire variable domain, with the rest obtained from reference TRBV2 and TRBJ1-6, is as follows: EPEVTQTPSHQVTQMGQEVILRCVPISNHLYFYWYRQILGQKVEFLVSFYNNEISEKSEIFDDQFSVERPDGSNFTLKIRSTKLEDSAMYFCASSDVHPGNSPLHFGNGTRLTVT.

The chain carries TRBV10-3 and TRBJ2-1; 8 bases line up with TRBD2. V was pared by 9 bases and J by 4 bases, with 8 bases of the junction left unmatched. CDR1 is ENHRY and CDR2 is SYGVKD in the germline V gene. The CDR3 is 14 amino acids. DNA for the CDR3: TGTGCCATTACGGAGACTAGCGAGTACAATGAGCAGTTCTTC. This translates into CAITETSEYNEQFF.

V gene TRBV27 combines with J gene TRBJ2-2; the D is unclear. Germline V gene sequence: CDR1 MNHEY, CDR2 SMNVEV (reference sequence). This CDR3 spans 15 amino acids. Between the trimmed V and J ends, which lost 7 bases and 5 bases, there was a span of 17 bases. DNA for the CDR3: TGTGCCAGCACCCCCTACCGCCACGGTACCGGGGAGCTGTTTTTT. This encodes CASTPYRHGTGELFF.

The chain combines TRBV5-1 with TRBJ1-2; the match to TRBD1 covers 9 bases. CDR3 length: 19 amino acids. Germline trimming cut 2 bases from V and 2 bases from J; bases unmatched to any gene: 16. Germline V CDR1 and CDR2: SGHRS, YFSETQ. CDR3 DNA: TGCGCCAGCAGCTTTGGGAGCGGGACAGGGCCACCTTCCAACTATGGCTACACCTTC. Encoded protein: CASSFGSGTGPPSNYGYTF.

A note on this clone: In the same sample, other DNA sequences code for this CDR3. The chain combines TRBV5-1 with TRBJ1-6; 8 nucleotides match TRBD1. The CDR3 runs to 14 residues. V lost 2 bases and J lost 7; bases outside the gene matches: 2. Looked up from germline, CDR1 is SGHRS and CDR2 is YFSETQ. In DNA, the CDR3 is TGCGCCAGCAGCTTAGGACAGGGAAATTCACCCCTCCACTTT. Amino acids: CASSLGQGNSPLHF.

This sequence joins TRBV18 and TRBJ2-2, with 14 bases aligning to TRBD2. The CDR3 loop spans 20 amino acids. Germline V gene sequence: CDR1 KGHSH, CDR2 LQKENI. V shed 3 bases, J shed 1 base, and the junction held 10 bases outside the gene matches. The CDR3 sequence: CASSPAGTSGGPLNTGELFF. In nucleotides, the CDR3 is TGTGCCAGCTCACCCGCCGGGACTAGCGGGGGACCGTTGAACACCGGGGAGCTGTTTTTT.

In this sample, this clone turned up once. CDR3 sequence: CASSGGRVGNNEKLFF. CDR3 DNA sequence: TGTGCCAGCAGTGGGGGCAGGGTAGGAAATAATGAAAAACTGTTTTTT. The gene calls are TRBV6-1 and TRBJ1-4, with D maybe TRBD1 (5 bases). This CDR3 contains 16 residues. The germline CDR1 and CDR2 sequences are MNHNS and SASEGT. V lost 4 bases and J lost 4, with 16 bases in between.

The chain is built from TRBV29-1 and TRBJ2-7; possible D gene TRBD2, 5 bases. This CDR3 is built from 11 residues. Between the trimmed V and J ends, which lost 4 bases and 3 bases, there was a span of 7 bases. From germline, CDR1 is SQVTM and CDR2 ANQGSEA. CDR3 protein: CSVVGDYEQYF. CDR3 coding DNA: TGCAGCGTTGTCGGGGACTACGAGCAGTACTTC.

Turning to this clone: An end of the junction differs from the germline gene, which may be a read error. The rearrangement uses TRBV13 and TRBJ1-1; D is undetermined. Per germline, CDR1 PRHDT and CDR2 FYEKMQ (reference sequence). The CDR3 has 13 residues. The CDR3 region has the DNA TGTGCCGGCAGCACACACAAGAACACTGAAGCTTTCTTT. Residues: CAGSTHKNTEAFF.